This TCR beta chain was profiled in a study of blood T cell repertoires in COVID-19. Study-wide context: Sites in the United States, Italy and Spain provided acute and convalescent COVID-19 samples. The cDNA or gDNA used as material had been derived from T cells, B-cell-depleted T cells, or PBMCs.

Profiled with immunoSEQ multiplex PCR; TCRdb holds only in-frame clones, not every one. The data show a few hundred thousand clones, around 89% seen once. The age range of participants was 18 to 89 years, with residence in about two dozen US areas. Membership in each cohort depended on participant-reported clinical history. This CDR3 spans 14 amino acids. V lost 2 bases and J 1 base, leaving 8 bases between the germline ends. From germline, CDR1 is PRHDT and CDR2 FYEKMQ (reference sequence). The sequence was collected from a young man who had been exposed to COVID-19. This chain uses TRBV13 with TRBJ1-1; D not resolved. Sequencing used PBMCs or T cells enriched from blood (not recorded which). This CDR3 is CASSLSEGNTEAFF. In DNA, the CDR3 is TGTGCCAGCAGCTTAAGTGAGGGGAACACTGAAGCTTTCTTT.